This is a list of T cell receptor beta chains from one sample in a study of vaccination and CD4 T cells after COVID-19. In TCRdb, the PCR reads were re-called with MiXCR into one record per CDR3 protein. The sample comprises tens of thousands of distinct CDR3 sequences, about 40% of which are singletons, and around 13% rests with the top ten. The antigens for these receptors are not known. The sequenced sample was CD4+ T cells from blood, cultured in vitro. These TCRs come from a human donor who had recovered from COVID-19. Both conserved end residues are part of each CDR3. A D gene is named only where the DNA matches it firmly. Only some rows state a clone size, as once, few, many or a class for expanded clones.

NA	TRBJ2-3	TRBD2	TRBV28	TGTGCCAGCACTCAGCCGGGACTAGCGGACACAGATACGCAGTATTTT	CASTQPGLADTDTQYF
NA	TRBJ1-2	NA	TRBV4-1	TGCGCCAGCAGCCAAGATGGCTCCCTCGGGGGTACTAACTATGGCTACACCTTC	CASSQDGSLGGTNYGYTF
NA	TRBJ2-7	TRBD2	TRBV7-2	TGTGCCAGCAGCCACGGGCCCGGGACTAGCAAATACGAGCAGTACTTC	CASSHGPGTSKYEQYF
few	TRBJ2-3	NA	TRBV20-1	TGCAGTGCTAGAGACATTGAGCGGAAGACAGATACGCAGTATTTT	CSARDIERKTDTQYF
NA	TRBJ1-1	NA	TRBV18	TGTGCCAGCTCAGGGTCCGGGGAAGCTTTCTTT	CASSGSGEAFF
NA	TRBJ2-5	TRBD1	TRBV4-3	TGCGCCAGCAGCCAAGAAGGCAGGGGGCGAGAGACCCAGTACTTC	CASSQEGRGRETQYF
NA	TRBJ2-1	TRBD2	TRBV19	TGTGCCAGTAGTAGTGAGCGGGGCCCCTACAATGAGCAGTTCTTC	CASSSERGPYNEQFF
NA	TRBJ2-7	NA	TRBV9	TGTGCCAGCAGCGAGGGACGACACAGCTACGAGCAGTACTTC	CASSEGRHSYEQYF
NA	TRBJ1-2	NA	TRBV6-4	TGTGCCAGCAGTGACTCGTTCGGGGAACACTATGGCTACACCTTC	CASSDSFGEHYGYTF
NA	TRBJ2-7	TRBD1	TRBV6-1	TGTGCCAGCAGTGACGGATACAGGGGGTTGGGGGAGCAGTACTTC	CASSDGYRGLGEQYF
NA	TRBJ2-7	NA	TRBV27	TGTGCCAGCAGTGCGGACAGGCCTAACCGAAGGGAGGGCATCTACGAGCAGTACTTC	CASSADRPNRREGIYEQYF
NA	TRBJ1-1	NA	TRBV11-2	TGTGCCAGCAGGACTCAACAGGGCAGTGAAGCTTTCTTT	CASRTQQGSEAFF
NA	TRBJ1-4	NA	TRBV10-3	TGTGCCATCAGTGAGGTGGGGGGCGCAGGTAATGAAAAACTGTTTTTT	CAISEVGGAGNEKLFF
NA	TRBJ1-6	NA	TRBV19	TGTGCCAGTCGCTCCTTTGGTGAATGGGGGAGATTGGATTCACCCCTCCACTTT	CASRSFGEWGRLDSPLHF
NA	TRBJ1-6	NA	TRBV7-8	TGTGCCAGCAGCTCGGGGGCGAGCTCCTATAATTCACCCCTCCACTTT	CASSSGASSYNSPLHF
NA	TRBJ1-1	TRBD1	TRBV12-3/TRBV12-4	TGTGCCAGCTGTCCCCTTACAGGGGGTAGGGGCACTGAAGCTTTCTTT	CASCPLTGGRGTEAFF
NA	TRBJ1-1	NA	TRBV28	TGTGCCAGCAGTTTAAATCAGAGGGACACTGAAGCTTTCTTT	CASSLNQRDTEAFF
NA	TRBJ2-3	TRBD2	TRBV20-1	TGCAGTGCTAGGCCCCTAGCGGGGAGCACAGATACGCAGTATTTT	CSARPLAGSTDTQYF
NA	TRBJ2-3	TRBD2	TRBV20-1	TGCAGTGCTAGAGATGGTTCGGGGGGTAGCACAGATACGCAGTATTTT	CSARDGSGGSTDTQYF
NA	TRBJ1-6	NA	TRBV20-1	TGCAGTGCTAGTGCCGGATCACCCCTCCACTTT	CSASAGSPLHF
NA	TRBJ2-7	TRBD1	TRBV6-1	TGTGCCAGCAGACGTTGGGACAGGGGATCCTACGAGCAGTACTTC	CASRRWDRGSYEQYF
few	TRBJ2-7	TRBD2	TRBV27	TGTGCCAGCAGGACCGGGACTAGCGGGTACGAGCAGTACTTC	CASRTGTSGYEQYF
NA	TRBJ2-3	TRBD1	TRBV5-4	TGTGCCAGCAGCCCCGGACAGGGGAGAGATACGCAGTATTTT	CASSPGQGRDTQYF
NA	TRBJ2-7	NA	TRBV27	TGTGCCAGCAGTCCTCTCCGGGGGGCTGGAAGTTCCTCCGAGCAGTACTTC	CASSPLRGAGSSSEQYF
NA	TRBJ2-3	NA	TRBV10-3	TGTGCCATCAGTGAGTCATTTTTGGCGGCTAGCACAGATACGCAGTATTTT	CAISESFLAASTDTQYF
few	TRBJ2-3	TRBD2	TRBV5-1	TGCGCCAGCAGCCCGCTGCTAGCGGGGAGCACAGATACGCAGTATTTT	CASSPLLAGSTDTQYF
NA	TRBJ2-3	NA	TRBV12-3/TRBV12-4	TGTGCCAGCAGTTTCAACGCATATACGCAGTATTTT	CASSFNAYTQYF
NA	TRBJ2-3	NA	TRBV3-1	TGTGCCAGCAGCCAGTATAGGGGTGCGCAGTATTTT	CASSQYRGAQYF
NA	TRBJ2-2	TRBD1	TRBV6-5	TGTGCCAGCAGTTCGGGACAGGCTAGTTACACCGGGGAGCTGTTTTTT	CASSSGQASYTGELFF
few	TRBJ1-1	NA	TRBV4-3	TGCGCCAGCAGCCAAGCGGACAGACTTGTCGAAGCTTTCTTT	CASSQADRLVEAFF
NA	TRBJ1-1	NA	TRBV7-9	TGTGCCAGCAGCTTGAGTTATAACACTGAAGCTTTCTTT	CASSLSYNTEAFF
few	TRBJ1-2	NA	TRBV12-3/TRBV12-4	TGTGCCAGCAGTACGTCACAGGGTAACTATGGCTACACCTTC	CASSTSQGNYGYTF
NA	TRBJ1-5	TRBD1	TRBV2	TGTGCCAGCAGTCCGGACAGGGGCGATCAGCCCCAGCATTTT	CASSPDRGDQPQHF
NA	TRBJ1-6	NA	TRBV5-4	TGTGCCAGCAGCTTGGATGGTACGGGAAATTCACCCCTCCACTTT	CASSLDGTGNSPLHF
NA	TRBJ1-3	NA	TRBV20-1	TGCAGTGCTGTCGGAAACACCATATATTTT	CSAVGNTIYF
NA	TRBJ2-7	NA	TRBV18	TGTGCCAGCTCAGAAGACATGTACGAGCAGTACTTC	CASSEDMYEQYF
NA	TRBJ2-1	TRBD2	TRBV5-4	TGTGCCAGCAGCTTGCCGGGGGGGCAGAGAGATGAGCAGTTCTTC	CASSLPGGQRDEQFF
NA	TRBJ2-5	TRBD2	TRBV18	TGTGCCAGCTCACCATCAGGGAGGGGACAAGAGACCCAGTACTTC	CASSPSGRGQETQYF
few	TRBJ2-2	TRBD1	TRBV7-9	TGTGCCAGCAGCCCTCCGGGACAGGGAGGGTTCGCCGGGGAGCTGTTTTTT	CASSPPGQGGFAGELFF
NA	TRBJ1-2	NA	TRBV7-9	TGTGCCAGCAGCTTATTGGTGGGCTATGGCTACACCTTC	CASSLLVGYGYTF
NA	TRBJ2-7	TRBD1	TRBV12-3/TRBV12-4	TGTGCCAGCAGCTGGGCAACCGGACAGGGGGTCTACGAGCAGTACTTC	CASSWATGQGVYEQYF
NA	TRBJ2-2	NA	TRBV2	TGTGCCAGCAAGTTATCCGGGGAGCTGTTTTTT	CASKLSGELFF
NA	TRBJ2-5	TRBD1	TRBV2	TGTGCCAGCAGTGATCGGACAGGGGAAGAGACCCAGTACTTC	CASSDRTGEETQYF
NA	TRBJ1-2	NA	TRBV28	TGTGCCAGCAGTACAGGCCCCAAGGTTAACACCTTC	CASSTGPKVNTF
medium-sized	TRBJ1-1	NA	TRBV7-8	TGTGCCAGCAGCTTAGCGACCTCCCTGGGACGGAGGAACACTGAAGCTTTCTTT	CASSLATSLGRRNTEAFF